This T cell receptor beta chain was identified in a study of T cell repertoires in aging, cancer and after chemotherapy. In the study overall: Donor ages fell into six groups from 30 or younger up to 70 or older. The full dataset contained several million TCR reads.

Comments on this clonotype: Its matching antigen is unknown.

This CDR3 spans 14 amino acids. Multiplex touch-down PCR with TRB-A/B primers amplified rearranged V-D-J TRB sequences. TCRdb analysed the multiplex PCR reads with MiXCR anew, one entry per CDR3 protein. Among some 2,000 distinct CDR3 sequences listed, around a fifth were seen once. Whole-study results and caveats: In healthy donors, age-related TCR diversity loss mainly reflected lost richness. In each cancer cohort, median generation probability increased across chemotherapy, suggesting thymic output rebounded.

Peripheral blood genomic DNA, not sorted cells or RNA, was the template. This receptor was identified in a human donor with a solid tumor. The V and J genes are TRBV12-3 or TRBV12-4 and TRBJ2-5; weak D call: TRBD2 (6 bases). The source material was blood. The CDR3 DNA follows: TGTGCTAGTGGTTCACGGGAGCTTGGAGAGACCCAGTACTTC. It is translated as CASGSRELGETQYF.